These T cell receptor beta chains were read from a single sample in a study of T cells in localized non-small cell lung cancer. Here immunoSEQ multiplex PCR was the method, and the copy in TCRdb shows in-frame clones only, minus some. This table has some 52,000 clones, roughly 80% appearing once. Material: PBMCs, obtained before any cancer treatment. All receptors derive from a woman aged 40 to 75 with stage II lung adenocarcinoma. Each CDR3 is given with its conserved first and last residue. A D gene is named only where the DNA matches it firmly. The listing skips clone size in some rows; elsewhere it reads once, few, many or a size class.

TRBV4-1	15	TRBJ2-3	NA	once	CASSRPGQGTDTQYF	TGCGCCAGCAGCCGCCCTGGGCAGGGCACAGATACGCAGTATTTT
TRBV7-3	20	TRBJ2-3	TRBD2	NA	CASSPRGQGYGGGSTDTQYF	TGTGCCAGCAGCCCCCGCGGGCAGGGATATGGCGGGGGAAGCACAGATACGCAGTATTTT
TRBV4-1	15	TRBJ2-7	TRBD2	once	CASSQETSGGYEQYF	TGCGCCAGCAGCCAAGAGACTAGCGGGGGCTACGAGCAGTACTTC
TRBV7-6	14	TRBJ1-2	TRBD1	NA	CASSPNEGAHGYTF	TGTGCCAGCAGCCCTAACGAGGGGGCGCATGGCTACACCTTC
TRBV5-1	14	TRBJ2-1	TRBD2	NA	CASSIAGGPPEQFF	TGCGCCAGCAGCATCGCGGGGGGGCCGCCGGAGCAGTTCTTC
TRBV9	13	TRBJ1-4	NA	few	CASSPDGNEKLFF	TGTGCCAGCAGCCCGGACGGGAATGAAAAACTGTTTTTT
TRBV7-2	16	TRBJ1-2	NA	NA	CASSPWRSIANYGYTF	TGTGCCAGCAGCCCTTGGCGAAGTATAGCTAACTATGGCTACACCTTC
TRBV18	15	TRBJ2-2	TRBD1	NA	CASSSFTGDTGELFF	TGTGCCAGCTCATCTTTTACAGGGGACACCGGGGAGCTGTTTTTT
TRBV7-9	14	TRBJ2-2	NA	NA	CASSLGLASGELFF	TGTGCCAGCAGCTTGGGCTTAGCCTCCGGGGAGCTGTTTTTT
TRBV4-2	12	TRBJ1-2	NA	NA	CATGRDQYGYTF	TGTGCCACCGGGAGGGATCAGTATGGCTACACCTTC
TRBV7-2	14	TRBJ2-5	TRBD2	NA	CASSLGSGVKTQYF	TGTGCCAGCAGCTTAGGGAGCGGGGTGAAGACCCAGTACTTC
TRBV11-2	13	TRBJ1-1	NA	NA	CASSHGVNTEAFF	TGTGCCAGCAGCCATGGGGTGAACACTGAAGCTTTCTTT
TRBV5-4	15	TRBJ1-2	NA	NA	CASSFDADPDYGYTF	TGTGCCAGCAGCTTCGATGCTGACCCAGACTATGGCTACACCTTC
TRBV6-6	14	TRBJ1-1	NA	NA	CASSKVQTNTEAFF	TGTGCCAGCAGTAAGGTACAGACGAACACTGAAGCTTTCTTT
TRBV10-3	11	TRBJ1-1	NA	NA	CAMGPMTEAFF	TGTGCCATGGGGCCGATGACTGAAGCTTTCTTT
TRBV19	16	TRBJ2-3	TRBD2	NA	CASSTLAGASTDTQYF	TGTGCCAGTAGTACCCTAGCGGGGGCTAGCACAGATACGCAGTATTTT
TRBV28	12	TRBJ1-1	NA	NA	CASSLEDTEAFF	TGTGCCAGCAGTTTAGAGGACACTGAAGCTTTCTTT
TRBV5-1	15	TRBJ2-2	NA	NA	CASSLATANTGELFF	TGCGCCAGCAGCTTGGCAACGGCGAACACCGGGGAGCTGTTTTTT
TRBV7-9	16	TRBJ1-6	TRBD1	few	CASSLGTGFYNSPLHF	TGTGCCAGCAGCTTAGGGACAGGGTTCTATAATTCACCCCTCCACTTT
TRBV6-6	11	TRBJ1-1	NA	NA	CASFLAAEAFF	TGTGCCAGCTTTTTGGCCGCTGAAGCTTTCTTT
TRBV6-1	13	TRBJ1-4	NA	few	CASLDLVSQELFF	TGTGCCAGCCTGGACCTCGTATCGCAAGAACTGTTTTTT
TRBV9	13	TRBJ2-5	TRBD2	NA	CASAGAGGQTQYF	TGTGCCAGTGCGGGAGCGGGGGGCCAGACCCAGTACTTC
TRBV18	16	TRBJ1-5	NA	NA	CASSPPNRDGNQPQHF	TGTGCCAGCTCACCACCGAACAGGGATGGCAATCAGCCCCAGCATTTT
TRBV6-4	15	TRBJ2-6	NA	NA	CASSERGDGANVLTF	TGTGCCAGCAGCGAACGAGGGGATGGGGCCAACGTCCTGACTTTC
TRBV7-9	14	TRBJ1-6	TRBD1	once	CASRPGQGDSPLHF	TGTGCCAGCAGACCAGGACAGGGGGATTCACCCCTCCACTTT
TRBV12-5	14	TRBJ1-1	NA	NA	CASAAQGGNTEAFF	TGTGCTAGTGCCGCTCAGGGCGGGAACACTGAAGCTTTCTTT
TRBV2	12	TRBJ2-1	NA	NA	CASSSFYNEQFF	TGTGCCAGCAGCAGCTTCTACAATGAGCAGTTCTTC
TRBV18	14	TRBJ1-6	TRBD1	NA	CASSPGQANSPLHF	TGTGCCAGCTCACCGGGACAGGCGAATTCACCCCTCCACTTT
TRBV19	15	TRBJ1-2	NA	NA	CASSPRPRAEYGYTF	TGTGCCAGTAGTCCCCGCCCCAGGGCAGAGTATGGCTACACCTTC
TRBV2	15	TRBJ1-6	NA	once	CASRLQSSYNSPLHF	TGTGCCAGCAGGCTACAGAGCTCCTATAATTCACCCCTCCACTTT
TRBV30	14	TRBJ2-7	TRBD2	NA	CAWNAGGGSYEQYF	TGTGCCTGGAATGCCGGGGGGGGCTCCTACGAGCAGTACTTC
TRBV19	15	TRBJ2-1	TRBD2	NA	CASSPGLASYNEQFF	TGTGCCAGTAGCCCCGGACTAGCATCCTACAATGAGCAGTTCTTC
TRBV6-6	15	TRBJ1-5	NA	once	CASSNGPGSNQPQHF	TGTGCCAGCAGTAACGGCCCGGGAAGCAATCAGCCCCAGCATTTT
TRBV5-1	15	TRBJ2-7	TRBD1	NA	CASSLAVTGDHEQYF	TGCGCCAGCAGCTTGGCCGTGACAGGGGACCACGAGCAGTACTTC
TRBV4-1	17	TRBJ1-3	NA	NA	CASSKDGPSGYGNTIYF	TGCGCCAGCAGCAAAGACGGACCGTCGGGCTACGGAAACACCATATATTTT
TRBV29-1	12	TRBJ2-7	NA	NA	CSVGRGGYEQYF	TGCAGCGTTGGGCGGGGCGGGTACGAGCAGTACTTC
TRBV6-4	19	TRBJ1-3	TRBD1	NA	CVHRILPGQGALAGNTIYF	TGTGTCCACCGAATTTTACCGGGACAGGGCGCTCTTGCGGGAAACACCATATATTTT
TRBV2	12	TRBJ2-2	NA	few	CASSDNTGELFF	TGTGCCAGCAGTGACAACACCGGGGAGCTGTTTTTT
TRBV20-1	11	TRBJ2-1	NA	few	CSASIYNEQFF	TGCAGTGCTAGCATCTACAATGAGCAGTTCTTC
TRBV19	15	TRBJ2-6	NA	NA	CASSTYNSGANVLTF	TGTGCCAGTAGTACTTACAACTCTGGGGCCAACGTCCTGACTTTC
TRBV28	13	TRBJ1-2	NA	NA	CASSSRGYYGYTF	TGTGCCAGCAGTTCCCGGGGGTACTATGGCTACACCTTC
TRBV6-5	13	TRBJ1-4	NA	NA	CASKPDTYEKLFF	TGTGCCAGCAAACCCGACACCTATGAAAAACTGTTTTTT
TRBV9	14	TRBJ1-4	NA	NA	CASSPQVQGEKLFF	TGTGCCAGCAGCCCCCAGGTCCAAGGGGAAAAACTGTTTTTT
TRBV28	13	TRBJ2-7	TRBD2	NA	CASRGGVPYEQYF	TGTGCCAGCAGGGGAGGGGTTCCCTACGAGCAGTACTTC
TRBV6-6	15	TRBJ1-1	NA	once	CASRLSPQGFSEAFF	TGTGCCAGCAGACTATCCCCACAGGGATTCTCTGAAGCTTTCTTT
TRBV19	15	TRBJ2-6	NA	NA	CASSPQGSGANVLTF	TGTGCCAGTAGTCCTCAGGGCTCTGGGGCCAACGTCCTGACTTTC
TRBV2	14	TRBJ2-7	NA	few	CASRATMSSYEQYF	TGTGCCAGCAGGGCCACTATGAGCTCCTACGAGCAGTACTTC
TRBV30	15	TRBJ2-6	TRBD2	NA	CAWSWGLTGANVLTF	TGTGCCTGGAGTTGGGGACTAACTGGGGCCAACGTCCTGACTTTC
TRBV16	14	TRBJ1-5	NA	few	CASSSQGQNQPQHF	TGTGCCAGCAGCTCACAGGGTCAGAATCAGCCCCAGCATTTT
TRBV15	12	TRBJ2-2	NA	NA	CATGGGTGELFF	TGTGCCACGGGGGGTGGCACCGGGGAGCTGTTTTTT
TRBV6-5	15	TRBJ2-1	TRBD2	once	CASSYPGLAGGEQFF	TGTGCCAGCAGTTATCCGGGACTAGCGGGGGGTGAGCAGTTCTTC